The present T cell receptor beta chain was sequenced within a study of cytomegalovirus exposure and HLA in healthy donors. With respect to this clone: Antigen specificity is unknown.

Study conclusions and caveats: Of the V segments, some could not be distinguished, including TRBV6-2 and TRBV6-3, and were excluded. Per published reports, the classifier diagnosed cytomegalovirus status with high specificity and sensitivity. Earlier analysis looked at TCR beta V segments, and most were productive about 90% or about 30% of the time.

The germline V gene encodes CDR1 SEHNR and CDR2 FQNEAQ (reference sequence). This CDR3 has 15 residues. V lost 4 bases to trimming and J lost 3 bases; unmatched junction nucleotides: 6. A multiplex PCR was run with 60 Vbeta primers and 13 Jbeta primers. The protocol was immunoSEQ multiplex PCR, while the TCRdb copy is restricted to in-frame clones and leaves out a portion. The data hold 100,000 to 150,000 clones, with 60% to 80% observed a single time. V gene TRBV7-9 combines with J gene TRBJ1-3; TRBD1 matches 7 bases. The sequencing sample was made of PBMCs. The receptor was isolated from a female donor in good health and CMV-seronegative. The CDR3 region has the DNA TGTGCCAGCAGCTCAGGGGGTGTCTTTGGAAACACCATATATTTT. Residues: CASSSGGVFGNTIYF.